Each of the 30 T cell receptor beta chains below was sequenced from the same sample in a study of human T cells and chemical hapten exposure. Each CDR3 protein gets one entry after TCRdb re-called the RACE reads with MiXCR. In the table there are roughly 38,000 distinct CDR3 sequences, 12% of which are singletons. Specified time point: pre-sensitization, week 0. Noted treatment: therapeutic diphenylcyclopropenone sensitization with weekly scalp DPC. Sequencing was performed on whole blood, taken in connection with sensitization to the hapten diphenylcyclopropenone (DPC). Receptors were obtained from a woman aged 25 to 39 with alopecia areata. Some clones in this sample may be carry-over from other donors' samples.

This clonotype was counted ten times or more. V is TRBV3-1 and J is TRBJ2-7; D might be TRBD1 (5 bases). Trimming left V 2 bases short and J 6 bases short, with 17 bases between. Germline V gene lookup returns CDR1 LGHDT and CDR2 YNNKEL (reference sequence). The CDR3 length is 15 residues. DNA of the CDR3: TGTGCCAGCAGCCAACGTGCCTCAGGGTCCGGCGAGCAGTACTTC. The encoded protein is CASSQRASGSGEQYF.

This clonotype occurred many times. The chain employs TRBV6-6 and TRBJ1-5, with TRBD1 matching 8 bases. The junction had 10 bases not matched to a gene; V was cut back by 5 bases and J by 16 bases. Germline V gene data show CDR1 as MNHNY and CDR2 as SVGAGI (reference sequence). CDR3 length: 12 amino acids. The chain's CDR3 is CASSPGTGKSHF. CDR3 nucleotides: TGTGCCAGCAGTCCCGGGACAGGTAAGTCCCATTTT.

This clonotype was recorded once. The chain carries TRBV11-1 and TRBJ2-7; D gene uncertain. CDR3 length: 13 amino acids. Trimming left V 4 bases short and J 0 bases short, with 7 bases between. Germline CDR1 SGHAT, CDR2 FQDESV (reference sequence). DNA of the CDR3: TGTGCCAGCAGCTGGACGGTCTCCTACGAGCAGTACTTC. Translated: CASSWTVSYEQYF.

This clonotype has at least ten counts. In DNA, the CDR3 is TGCAGTGCTCCTGACATTTACAATGAGCAGTTCTTC. This translates into CSAPDIYNEQFF. The chain joins TRBV20-1 to TRBJ2-1; the D is unclear. This CDR3 has 12 amino acids. The V end lost 5 bases, the J end lost 4 bases, and 9 bases lay between the germline ends. Germline assignment: CDR1 DFQATT and CDR2 SNEGSKA (reference sequence).

At least ten counts were recorded for this clonotype. The chain uses TRBV7-2 and TRBJ1-5; a weak D match, TRBD1 (5 bases). Per the germline V gene, CDR1 is SGHTA and CDR2 is FQGNSA. The V end lost 2 bases, the J end lost 3 bases, and 11 bases lay between the germline ends. There are 15 residues in the CDR3. The CDR3 sequence: CASSLSGTVNQPQHF. As DNA, the CDR3 is TGTGCCAGCAGCTTATCAGGGACCGTCAATCAGCCCCAGCATTTT. Together with reference TRBV7-2 and TRBJ1-5, the CDR3 gives the full variable domain: GAGVSQSPSNKVTEKGKDVELRCDPISGHTALYWYRQSLGQGLEFLIYFQGNSAPDKSGLPSDRFSAERTGGSVSTLTIQRTQQEDSAVYLCASSLSGTVNQPQHFGDGTRLSIL.

This sequence joins TRBV20-1 and TRBJ1-2; D unclear. CDR1 and CDR2 (germline): DFQATT, SNEGSKA (reference sequence). The CDR3 extends over 15 amino acids. CDR3 in DNA: TGCATGACAAGGTGGATCGGGCGAGCTAACTATGGCTACACCTTC. Translating it yields CMTRWIGRANYGYTF.

There are a few counts of this clonotype. The chain links TRBV29-1 to TRBJ2-1; D perhaps matches TRBD2 (6 bases). The V and J ends lost 2 bases and 12 bases respectively, with 11 bases between them. The germline gives CDR1 SQVTM, CDR2 ANQGSEA. This CDR3 has 11 residues. CDR3 DNA: TGCAGCGTTGAATGGGTCGGGGGGCAGTTCTTC. It specifies CSVEWVGGQFF.

This clonotype has at least ten counts. The V gene is TRBV2, the J gene TRBJ2-7, with a possible D match to TRBD1 (5 bases). The germline V gene encodes CDR1 SNHLY and CDR2 FYNNEI. V lost 3 bases to trimming and J lost 2 bases, with 5 bases between them. CDR3 length equals 12 residues. CDR3 sequence (DNA): TGTGCCAGCAGTGACAGGGCCTACGAGCAGTACTTC. It is translated as CASSDRAYEQYF.

This clonotype was seen at least ten times. The J gene is TRBJ1-3, the V gene TRBV18, with D unresolved. The CDR3 is 16 residues long. Per the germline V gene, CDR1 is KGHSH and CDR2 is LQKENI. V shed 2 bases and J shed 0 bases, with 11 bases lying between them. The CDR3 protein is CASSPRYQASGNTIYF. In nucleotides, the CDR3 is TGTGCCAGCTCACCAAGGTATCAGGCCTCTGGAAACACCATATATTTT. Full variable domain (outside the CDR3, taken from reference TRBV18 and TRBJ1-3): NAGVMQNPRHLVRRRGQEARLRCSPMKGHSHVYWYRQLPEEGLKFMVYLQKENIIDESGMPKERFSAEFPKEGPSILRIQQVVRGDSAAYFCASSPRYQASGNTIYFGEGSWLTVV.

As for this clonotype: Possible read error: a much larger clone is one base away. This CDR3 reads CASSLQGLHQHF. The CDR3 bases are TGTGCCAGCAGTCTTCAGGGACTACACCAGCATTTT. The chain joins TRBV12-3 or TRBV12-4 to TRBJ1-5; TRBD1 is a possible D gene (5 bases). Between the trimmed V and J ends, which lost 5 bases and 12 bases, there was a span of 14 bases. This CDR3 spans 12 amino acids.

This clonotype was seen more than once but under ten times. This sequence joins TRBV7-2 and TRBJ2-5; either TRBD1 or TRBD2 may fit D (7 bases each). The length of the CDR3 is 16 residues. The V gene lost 5 bases and the J gene lost 2 bases, with 18 bases spanning the gap. Germline CDR1 is SGHTA and CDR2 is FQGNSA. DNA of the CDR3: TGTGCCAGCAGCCCTACCCGACAGGGAGGGCAAGAGACCCAGTACTTC. Translation: CASSPTRQGGQETQYF. The full variable domain, rest sourced from reference TRBV7-2 and TRBJ2-5, is GAGVSQSPSNKVTEKGKDVELRCDPISGHTALYWYRQSLGQGLEFLIYFQGNSAPDKSGLPSDRFSAERTGGSVSTLTIQRTQQEDSAVYLCASSPTRQGGQETQYFGPGTRLLVL.

In its sample, this clonotype was seen a few times. A read error may account for a junction end that differs from germline. V and J are TRBV7-7 and TRBJ2-7, with unresolved D. Germline loops: CDR1 SSHAT, CDR2 FNYEAQ (reference sequence). The CDR3 sequence is 16 residues long. The CDR3 here is CASSLALPIRVYEQYF. The CDR3 DNA reads as TGTGCTAGCAGCTTAGCCCTTCCAATCCGTGTCTACGAGCAGTACTTC.

V and J are TRBV15 and TRBJ2-7; perhaps D is TRBD1 or TRBD2 (5 bases each). The CDR3 totals 15 residues. Deletions cut 4 bases from V and 4 bases from J, with 17 bases between. Germline V CDR1 and CDR2: LNHNV, YYDKDF (reference sequence). The CDR3 reads CATSKRRDGNYEQYF. The CDR3 DNA reads as TGTGCCACCAGCAAACGACGGGACGGAAATTACGAGCAGTACTTC.

This clonotype was counted a few times. CDR3 DNA sequence: TGTGCCAGCAGCCTCAGGGGTCCGGGGGCTTTCTTT. It encodes CASSLRGPGAFF. V and J are TRBV7-2 and TRBJ1-1; maybe TRBD1 (6 bases). CDR1 is SGHTA and CDR2 is FQGNSA in the germline V gene. V shed 5 bases and J shed 11 bases, with 15 bases lying between them. The CDR3 is 12 residues long.

The chain links TRBV5-1 to TRBJ2-2; tentative D call: TRBD2 (5 bases). The CDR3 length is 14 residues. Per germline, CDR1 SGHRS and CDR2 YFSETQ. The ends were cut back, 3 bases at V and 9 bases at J, with 15 bases in the middle. For the CDR3, the DNA is TGCGCCAGCAGCTGGAGGTGGGAAAGCCGGGAGCTGTTTTTT. Its translation is CASSWRWESRELFF.

This clonotype was seen many times. The V and J genes are TRBV7-3 and TRBJ2-7, with D possibly being TRBD2 (6 bases). This CDR3 is built from 12 residues. Germline CDR1 and CDR2: SGHTA and FQGTGA. Trimming left V 4 bases short and J 7 bases short, with 11 bases between. For the CDR3, the DNA is TGTGCCAGCAGCTCCCACGGGGGTGAGCAGTACTTC. Encoded protein: CASSSHGGEQYF.

The chain is built from TRBV6-6 and TRBJ1-6, with D possibly TRBD1 on 5 matching bases. The CDR3 extends over 12 amino acids. Germline CDR1 reads MNHNY; CDR2 reads SVGAGI (reference sequence). Trimming removed 11 bases from V and 6 bases from J, with 11 bases in between. DNA for the CDR3: TGTGCCGCCGCAGGGATTAATTCACCCCTCCACTTT. Protein product: CAAAGINSPLHF.

This sequence joins TRBV29-1 and TRBJ2-7; D not certain. Germline assignment: CDR1 SQVTM and CDR2 ANQGSEA. The CDR3 is 13 amino acids. Between the trimmed V and J ends, which lost 4 bases and 0 bases, there was a span of 10 bases. CDR3 DNA: TGCAGCGTTGTGGCGCGCCACTCCTACGAGCAGTACTTC. This gives the protein CSVVARHSYEQYF.

The chain combines TRBV6-5 with TRBJ1-5; TRBD1 might be the D (5 bases). Trimming stripped 4 bases from V and 7 bases from J, with 14 bases between. The germline V gene has CDR1 MNHEY and CDR2 SVGAGI. CDR3 length: 14 residues. In DNA, the CDR3 is TGTGCCAGCAGTTTCAACTACGGGACCCAGCCCCAGCATTTT. It encodes CASSFNYGTQPQHF.

This clonotype has a count of ten or more. The chain joins TRBV20-1 to TRBJ1-1; 8 bases are a match to TRBD1. This CDR3 contains 13 residues. Losses at the gene ends were 0 bases for V and 4 bases for J; bases not matched to a gene: 1. Germline V lookup: CDR1 DFQATT, CDR2 SNEGSKA (reference sequence). This CDR3 is CSAREGTGTEAFF. CDR3 DNA sequence: TGCAGTGCTAGAGAAGGGACAGGCACTGAAGCTTTCTTT.

This clonotype has more than one count but fewer than ten. The chain recombines TRBV7-3 with TRBJ2-3; perhaps TRBD2 as D (5 bases). CDR1 SGHTA and CDR2 FQGTGA come from the germline V gene. The CDR3 length is 14 residues. V lost 1 base, J lost 5 bases, and 10 bases lay in between. The CDR3 region has the DNA TGTGCCAGCAGCTTAATTGCGAGGGAAGATACGCAGTATTTT. Translated, it gives CASSLIAREDTQYF.

This clonotype was recorded at least ten times. This chain links TRBV7-3 with TRBJ2-1, with TRBD1 identical over 7 bases. This CDR3 is 14 amino acids long. Germline loops: CDR1 SGHTA, CDR2 FQGTGA. V lost 5 bases and J lost 3; bases outside the gene matches: 4. The CDR3 DNA sequence: TGTGCCAGCAGCAGACAGGGTCTCTACAATGAGCAGTTCTTC. Translating it yields CASSRQGLYNEQFF.

This chain joins TRBV2 and TRBJ1-5; D gene ambiguous. Germline V gene lookup returns CDR1 SNHLY and CDR2 FYNNEI. With 1 base removed from V and 7 bases from J, the gap between germline ends came to 8 bases. The CDR3 spans 13 residues. The CDR3 sequence: CASSEEGRQPQHF. For the CDR3, the DNA is TGTGCCAGCAGTGAAGAAGGGAGACAGCCCCAGCATTTT. The whole variable domain, remainder taken from reference TRBV2 and TRBJ1-5, is EPEVTQTPSHQVTQMGQEVILRCVPISNHLYFYWYRQILGQKVEFLVSFYNNEISEKSEIFDDQFSVERPDGSNFTLKIRSTKLEDSAMYFCASSEEGRQPQHFGDGTRLSIL.

There are many counts of this clonotype. This chain connects TRBV30 to TRBJ1-6; perhaps TRBD1 as D (5 bases). V was clipped by 3 bases and J by 0 bases, with 12 bases between them. Germline V gives CDR1 GTSNPN, CDR2 SVGIG (reference sequence). The length of the CDR3 is 16 residues. The CDR3 coding sequence is TGTGCCTGGAGCCGGGGCCCTGGCTCCTATAATTCACCCCTCCACTTT. Translating gives CAWSRGPGSYNSPLHF. Full variable domain (missing parts from reference TRBV30 and TRBJ1-6): SQTIHQWPATLVQPVGSPLSLECTVEGTSNPNLYWYRQAAGRGLQLLFYSVGIGQISSEVPQNLSASRPQDRQFILSSKKLLLSDSGFYLCAWSRGPGSYNSPLHFGNGTRLTVT.

This clonotype was observed a few times. J is TRBJ1-1 and V is TRBV5-3; D is possibly TRBD1 (5 bases). Being an ORF, TRBV5-3 has a function that is uncertain. The germline V and J ends were trimmed by 4 bases and 3 bases, with 16 bases remaining between them. The CDR3 loop spans 15 amino acids. This CDR3 reads CARSLKGQVDTEAFF. The CDR3 DNA sequence: TGTGCCAGAAGCCTAAAGGGGCAAGTGGACACTGAAGCTTTCTTT.

This clonotype was recorded at least ten times. This chain links TRBV9 with TRBJ2-1; the D gene is possibly TRBD2 (6 bases). Looked up from germline, CDR1 is SGDLS and CDR2 is YYNGEE. Trimming stripped 3 bases from V and 0 bases from J, with 16 bases between. CDR3 length: 17 amino acids. The CDR3 spells CASSGGTGAFSYNEQFF. The CDR3 bases are TGTGCCAGCAGCGGGGGGACGGGAGCTTTCTCCTACAATGAGCAGTTCTTC.

The chain uses TRBV20-1 and TRBJ2-7, with a weak D call TRBD2 (5 bases). CDR3 length: 12 residues. Germline loops: CDR1 DFQATT, CDR2 SNEGSKA (reference sequence). V lost 6 bases and J 3 bases, leaving 12 bases between the germline ends. CDR3 sequence reads: CSANEGLYEQYF. The DNA for the CDR3 is TGCAGTGCCAACGAGGGCCTCTACGAGCAGTACTTC.

This clonotype appeared many times. The genes are TRBV11-2 and TRBJ2-5; D gene uncertain. Trimming took off 2 bases at V and 1 base at J, with 11 bases between the two ends. This CDR3 region has 15 residues. In germline, CDR1 is SGHAT, CDR2 FQNNGV. CDR3: CASSLRVQSQETQYF. The CDR3 bases are TGTGCCAGCAGCTTACGTGTACAGAGCCAAGAGACCCAGTACTTC.

This clonotype was seen more than once but under ten times. The CDR3 protein is CASSDGTSGANVLTF. CDR3 DNA: TGTGCCAGCAGCGACGGAACATCTGGGGCCAACGTCCTGACTTTC. The rearrangement joins TRBV9 to TRBJ2-6; D gene ambiguous. Germline CDR1 is SGDLS and CDR2 is YYNGEE. V lost 3 bases to trimming and J lost 1 base, with 8 bases between them. CDR3 length: 15 amino acids.

This clonotype was observed many times. The rearrangement joins TRBV13 to TRBJ2-3; D gene ambiguous. Trimming took 2 bases from V and 2 from J, leaving 8 bases between them. Germline V gene data show CDR1 as PRHDT and CDR2 as FYEKMQ (reference sequence). CDR3 length: 14 amino acids. CDR3 residues: CASSLWPDTDTQYF. CDR3 coding DNA: TGTGCCAGCAGCTTATGGCCGGACACAGATACGCAGTATTTT.